Listed below are T cell receptor beta chains from one sample, sequenced in a study of T cell repertoires in cytomegalovirus infection. TCRdb reanalysed the reads using MiXCR and keeps one entry per CDR3 protein. This repertoire shows approximately 750,000 distinct CDR3 sequences, under 40% found once; its top ten account for 2.5% to 3.5%. Sequenced sample: PBMCs. These TCRs come from a human donor in good health (CMV status not recorded). Some clones in this sample may be carry-over from other donors' samples. Both conserved end residues are part of each CDR3. The D gene is left open where the match is weak. Clone size appears in some rows only: once, few, many, or a class for an expanded clone.

D	V	size	J	CDR3	DNA
.	TRBV24-1	once	TRBJ2-2	CATSPDRPRGTGELFF	TGTGCCACCAGTCCCGACAGGCCTCGAGGCACCGGGGAGCTGTTTTTT
.	TRBV20-1	.	TRBJ2-2	CIEGGTRNTGELFF	TGCATCGAAGGAGGGACTCGAAACACCGGGGAGCTGTTTTTT
.	TRBV7-9	few	TRBJ2-4	CASSLELAGAKNIQYF	TGTGCCAGCAGCTTAGAACTAGCCGGAGCCAAAAACATTCAGTACTTC
.	TRBV12-3/TRBV12-4	.	TRBJ1-3	CASSLRGTSGNTIYF	TGTGCCAGCAGTTTGAGGGGAACCTCTGGAAACACCATATATTTT
.	TRBV6-6	.	TRBJ2-7	CASSYRRSYEQYF	TGTGCCAGCAGTTACCGCCGCTCCTACGAGCAGTACTTC
.	TRBV12-3/TRBV12-4	few	TRBJ2-5	CASRAGLGETQYF	TGTGCCAGCCGTGCGGGATTGGGGGAGACCCAGTACTTC
.	TRBV28	.	TRBJ1-1	CASNPWRNRTERAFF	TGTGCCAGCAACCCCTGGCGAAATCGGACGGAGAGGGCTTTCTTT
.	TRBV19	.	TRBJ1-1	CASGGQTLLTEAFF	TGTGCCAGTGGGGGACAAACCCTTCTCACTGAAGCTTTCTTT
TRBD1	TRBV27	.	TRBJ2-3	CASSLRFLTGSTDTQYF	TGTGCCAGCAGTTTGAGATTTCTGACAGGGAGCACAGATACGCAGTATTTT
.	TRBV7-6	.	TRBJ2-7	CASSLTTGDYEQDF	TGTGCTAGCAGCTTAACCACAGGGGACTACGAGCAGGACTTC
.	TRBV19	.	TRBJ2-6	CASSRDGAGANVLTF	TGTGCCAGTAGTAGGGACGGGGCTGGGGCCAACGTCCTGACTTTC
.	TRBV24-1	few	TRBJ2-3	CATSEGISTDTQYF	TGTGCCACCAGTGAAGGGATTAGCACAGATACGCAGTATTTT